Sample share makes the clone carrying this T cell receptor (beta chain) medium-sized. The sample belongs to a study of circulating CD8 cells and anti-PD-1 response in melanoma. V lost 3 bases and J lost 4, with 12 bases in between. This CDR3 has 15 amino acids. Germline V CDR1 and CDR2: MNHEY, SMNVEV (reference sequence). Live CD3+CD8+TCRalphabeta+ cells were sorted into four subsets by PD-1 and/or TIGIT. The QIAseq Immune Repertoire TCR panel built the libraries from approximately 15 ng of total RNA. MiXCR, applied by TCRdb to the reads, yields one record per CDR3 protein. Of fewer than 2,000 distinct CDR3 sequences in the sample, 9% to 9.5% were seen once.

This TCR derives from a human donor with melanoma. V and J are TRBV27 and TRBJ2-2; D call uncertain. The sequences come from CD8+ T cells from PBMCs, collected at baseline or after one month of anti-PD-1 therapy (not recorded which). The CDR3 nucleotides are TGTGCCAGCAGTTTTTCTCCCGACGGCACCGGGGAGCTGTTTTTT. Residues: CASSFSPDGTGELFF.